This T cell receptor beta chain derives from a study of chemoradiotherapy in HPV16-positive cancers (dated by TCRdb to 2021 to 2024). In terms of the full investigation: Candidate HPV-specific T-cell clones and common TCR motifs were defined by functional T-cell assays performed on cells from a couple of HPV16-positive patients. The candidate HPV-specific TCRs and motifs were then tracked in TCR repertoires from around 86 patients with HPV-related cancers. Whether T-cell immunity against the HPV oncoproteins E6 and E7 changes during chemoradiotherapy and whether survival is affected by this immunity were examined in the study. What the research found in general, with its limitations: Expansion of candidate HPV-specific clones and E7-related TCR motifs was observed in the tumor microenvironment during treatment, whereas no such expansion was observed for non-HPV-specific T cells. Improved recurrence-free survival in HPV16-positive patients was associated with expansion of HPV-responsive T cells during chemoradiotherapy. Only a couple of HPV16-positive patients were used to derive the functional definition of HPV-specific T cells, and the survival association was reported for HPV16-positive patients.

This clone has a single count. It lacks a known antigen. Per-nucleotide qualities are absent, and no much larger clonotype sits a single base away. The library was prepared using the immunoSEQ multiplex PCR assay. This is the immuneACCESS table as TCRdb keeps it, with only in-frame sequences that have V and J called. A part of the clones is gone; compared with another copy, unresolved V genes explain less than half, and the rest is unexplained. Present in this sample are 25,000 to 40,000 clones, around 89% of which were seen just once. Together, the top ten hold around 3% of the sample. Because repertoires were sampled repeatedly during chemoradiotherapy, clonal expansion in the tumor microenvironment could be followed. From the germline V gene, CDR1 is ENHRY and CDR2 is SYGVKD. Counted from cysteine to phenylalanine, this CDR3 has 13 amino acids. Only the CDR3 portion is preserved as DNA: 39 bases, with reading frame beginning at the first base. At the junction V is shortened by 6 bases and J by 0 bases, with 6 bases in between.

Here the sequenced sample was blood, taken from a patient who underwent chemoradiotherapy. This sequence originates from a human donor with HPV-associated anogenital cancer. The rearranged segments are TRBV10-3 and TRBJ1-3; perhaps TRBD1 is the D gene, with 6 bases matching. The CDR3 in this case is CAIRDSSGNTIYF. The DNA sequence is given as TGTGCCATCAGGGACAGCTCTGGAAACACCATATATTTT.